This T cell receptor beta chain was obtained from a study of coeliac disease. General observations from the study: Largely private TRB repertoires meant most sequences were sample-unique. Lamina propria and intraepithelial cell fractions may contain each other's cells. Control samples showed higher TRB and TRG clonality than intraepithelial and lamina propria samples in active celiac disease. According to the authors, this method cannot detect gliadin-specific T cells in an unbiased way.

The CDR3 is 14 amino acids. The junction had 10 bases not matched to a gene; V was cut back by 9 bases and J by 8 bases. From germline, CDR1 is SGHRS and CDR2 YFSETQ. A word on this clone: Its antigen is not known.

Repertoires were generated with immunoSEQ multiplex PCR, while TCRdb's copy carries only in-frame clones and drops some. Found here are about 7,300 clones, 63% of them singletons; the top ten hold 3.1%. The chain is built from TRBV5-1 and TRBJ2-1; 11 bases match TRBD2. The sequence derives from a woman aged 60-75 years with active celiac disease. Source material: lamina propria lymphocytes from the gut. CDR3 loop: CATPLAGDIYEQFF. CDR3 DNA: TGCGCCACTCCACTAGCGGGAGATATCTATGAGCAGTTCTTC.